These T cell receptor beta chains were read from a single sample in a study of cytomegalovirus exposure and HLA in healthy donors. Repertoires were generated with immunoSEQ multiplex PCR, while TCRdb's copy carries only in-frame clones and drops some. The repertoire includes some 260,000 clones, about 90% of them detected once, and 3% to 3.5% sits in the top ten. Sequenced sample: PBMCs. Receptors originate from a woman in her twenties or thirties in good health and CMV-seronegative. CDR3s include the opening cysteine and the closing phenylalanine or tryptophan. The order of the fields is CDR3 protein, CDR3 length, J gene, V gene.

CDR3 protein: CASSPLAGYSYEQYF
CDR3 length: 15
J gene: TRBJ2-7
V gene: TRBV27

CDR3 protein: CASKEGAHSEAFF
CDR3 length: 13
J gene: TRBJ1-1
V gene: TRBV6-6

CDR3 protein: CAISEPDSYEQYF
CDR3 length: 13
J gene: TRBJ2-7
V gene: TRBV10-3

CDR3 protein: CATSRGQGGAYEQYF
CDR3 length: 15
J gene: TRBJ2-7
V gene: TRBV15

CDR3 protein: CASSISVLARGNEQFF
CDR3 length: 16
J gene: TRBJ2-1
V gene: TRBV19

CDR3 protein: CASSLALTGSNEQFF
CDR3 length: 15
J gene: TRBJ2-1
V gene: TRBV7-2

CDR3 protein: CASIGGTNEKLFF
CDR3 length: 13
J gene: TRBJ1-4
V gene: TRBV2

CDR3 protein: CASVHGTNEQFF
CDR3 length: 12
J gene: TRBJ2-1
V gene: TRBV19

CDR3 protein: CASSASTSGRYNEQFF
CDR3 length: 16
J gene: TRBJ2-1
V gene: TRBV28

CDR3 protein: CASFGTSGSGEQFF
CDR3 length: 14
J gene: TRBJ2-1
V gene: TRBV5-1

CDR3 protein: CASSHWGRGVGANVLTF
CDR3 length: 17
J gene: TRBJ2-6
V gene: TRBV14

CDR3 protein: CASSPWDGASTEAFF
CDR3 length: 15
J gene: TRBJ1-1
V gene: TRBV9

CDR3 protein: CASSYGQGLDEQYF
CDR3 length: 14
J gene: TRBJ2-7
V gene: TRBV6-6

CDR3 protein: CASSLTYQETQYF
CDR3 length: 13
J gene: TRBJ2-5
V gene: TRBV7-6

CDR3 protein: CASSPIMGQGYNEQFF
CDR3 length: 16
J gene: TRBJ2-1
V gene: TRBV4-2

CDR3 protein: CASSIGQGYNEQFF
CDR3 length: 14
J gene: TRBJ2-1
V gene: TRBV19

CDR3 protein: CASSPGYEQYF
CDR3 length: 11
J gene: TRBJ2-7
V gene: TRBV28

CDR3 protein: CASRLGQGGFYGYTF
CDR3 length: 15
J gene: TRBJ1-2
V gene: TRBV19

CDR3 protein: CASSVTGFFNEKLFF
CDR3 length: 15
J gene: TRBJ1-4
V gene: TRBV9

CDR3 protein: CASQGQGPETYEQYF
CDR3 length: 15
J gene: TRBJ2-7
V gene: TRBV11-2

CDR3 protein: CASSLAKGFATNEKLFF
CDR3 length: 17
J gene: TRBJ1-4
V gene: TRBV7-9

CDR3 protein: CASSLAGRATHEQYF
CDR3 length: 15
J gene: TRBJ2-7
V gene: TRBV11-3

CDR3 protein: CASSQDGTAGSLETQYF
CDR3 length: 17
J gene: TRBJ2-5
V gene: TRBV4-2

CDR3 protein: CATSRDRQGGHYGYTF
CDR3 length: 16
J gene: TRBJ1-2
V gene: TRBV15

CDR3 protein: CATSGGPPGANVLTF
CDR3 length: 15
J gene: TRBJ2-6
V gene: TRBV15

CDR3 protein: CASSQAPLGAGEETQYF
CDR3 length: 17
J gene: TRBJ2-5
V gene: TRBV4-3

CDR3 protein: CASTLAGDSNEQFF
CDR3 length: 14
J gene: TRBJ2-1
V gene: TRBV2

CDR3 protein: CASSLGGAGLYNEQFF
CDR3 length: 16
J gene: TRBJ2-1
V gene: TRBV11-2

CDR3 protein: CASSPNGQGALEQFF
CDR3 length: 15
J gene: TRBJ2-1
V gene: TRBV19

CDR3 protein: CASSSLLDNEQFF
CDR3 length: 13
J gene: TRBJ2-1
V gene: TRBV14

CDR3 protein: CASSLANEQFF
CDR3 length: 11
J gene: TRBJ2-1
V gene: TRBV11-2

CDR3 protein: CASSLEGGSSYEQYF
CDR3 length: 15
J gene: TRBJ2-7
V gene: TRBV7-8

CDR3 protein: CASSQGKSNQPQHF
CDR3 length: 14
J gene: TRBJ1-5
V gene: TRBV4-2